This T cell receptor beta chain was observed in a study of blood T cell repertoires in COVID-19. Original processing notes: Quantification of nucleated cells was approximated via reference gene primer amplification. Only in-frame clones appear in the TCRdb table, and some are missing; sequencing was by immunoSEQ multiplex PCR. V, J and clone size derive from that table, while D and trimming were established from the DNA sequence. The sample lists 310,000 or so clones; 70% to 90% were seen once. V shed 6 bases and J 2 bases; nucleotides not matched to a gene: 6. This CDR3 comprises 15 residues. Germline CDR1 and CDR2: MDHEN and SYDVKM.

This receptor was identified in a woman aged 45-60 years with active or convalescent COVID-19. The rearrangement uses TRBV28 and TRBJ1-2; TRBD1 aligns across 10 bases. What was sequenced was peripheral blood. The CDR3 region is CASSLPGQGNYGYTF. CDR3 in DNA: TGTGCCAGCAGCCTACCGGGACAGGGGAACTATGGCTACACCTTC.